This TCR beta chain was identified during a study of human T cells and chemical hapten exposure. Study outcomes and limitations: Every donor had alopecia, and their immune response may therefore differ from healthy people's.

Time point: patch test 1, 2 weeks after DPC sensitization. Described treatment: therapeutic diphenylcyclopropenone sensitization with weekly scalp DPC. Remarks on this clonotype: The antigen remains unidentified.

In the original processing: Across samples, TCR counts had a median of roughly 100,000 and ranged from about 23,224 to 690,600. MiXCR was run by TCRdb on the RACE reads, yielding one entry per CDR3 protein. These V and J calls derive from TCRdb rather than the authors' analysis. The sample carries roughly 360,000 distinct CDR3 sequences, 4.8% recorded once. CDR3 size: 14 residues. The V gene's germline CDR1 is SGHRS and CDR2 YFSETQ. V shed 3 bases and J shed 7 bases, with 16 bases lying between them. The receptor was isolated from a woman in her forties or fifties with alopecia areata. Some clones in this sample may be carry-over from other donors' samples. The sequenced sample was whole blood, obtained in connection with sensitization to the hapten diphenylcyclopropenone (DPC). J is TRBJ1-2 and V is TRBV5-1, with D perhaps TRBD1 (6 bases). The CDR3 here is CASSSVVGAGGYTF. DNA of the CDR3: TGCGCCAGCAGCTCGGTTGTGGGGGCTGGTGGCTACACCTTC.